The 22 T cell receptor beta chains presented below share a single source sample, sequenced in a study of Ad26.COV2.S vaccination and SARS-CoV-2 variants. Clones were sequenced by immunoSEQ multiplex PCR, and TCRdb holds only the in-frame ones, with some missing. The table includes 350,000 to 500,000 clones, roughly 88% detected once. Treatment reported: around 19 received Ad26.COV2.S at low or high dose, single or two shots; 5 received placebo; per-sample allocation not given. Samples analyzed were those drawn on day 63 after the first vaccine or placebo injection. Sequenced here: peripheral blood, sampled in a trial of Ad26.COV2.S vaccine versus placebo. The receptors come from a person aged 18-60 years who received the Ad26.COV2.S COVID-19 vaccine or a placebo.

V and J are TRBV6-2 or TRBV6-3 and TRBJ2-7; no firm D call. The germline V gene encodes CDR1 MNHEY and CDR2 SVGEGT. The germline V and J ends were trimmed by 4 bases and 5 bases, with 6 bases remaining between them. The CDR3 has 11 amino acids. CDR3 region: CASSLADEQYF. CDR3 coding DNA: TGTGCCAGCAGTTTAGCTGACGAGCAGTACTTC.

The chain uses TRBV7-8 and TRBJ1-5; no reliable D call. The CDR3 contains 17 residues. Germline CDR1 SGHVS, CDR2 FQNEAQ. Trimming stripped 2 bases from V and 0 bases from J, with 14 bases between. CDR3 amino acids: CASSLYSAPDSNQPQHF. The CDR3 DNA reads TGTGCCAGCAGCTTATATTCAGCCCCTGATAGCAATCAGCCCCAGCATTTT.

This clone was counted once. The rearrangement links TRBV25-1 to TRBJ2-2; TRBD1 aligns across 7 bases. The CDR3 consists of 14 residues. V shed 9 bases and J 1 base; nucleotides not matched to a gene: 5. Germline lookup yields CDR1 MGHDK and CDR2 SYGVNS. The CDR3 sequence: CASPRTGNTGELFF. CDR3 in DNA: TGTGCCAGTCCGCGGACAGGGAACACCGGGGAGCTGTTTTTT.

The chain is built from TRBV14 and TRBJ2-3; 11 bases line up with TRBD1. From germline, CDR1 is SGHDN and CDR2 FVKESK. The trim removed 3 bases at V and 4 bases at J, leaving 6 bases unmatched. This CDR3 has 16 residues. The CDR3 protein is CASSQGTGGPADTQYF. The CDR3 DNA follows: TGTGCCAGCAGCCAGGGGACAGGGGGTCCGGCAGATACGCAGTATTTT.

CDR3 coding DNA: TGTGCCAGCAGTTTAGCGGGGGACACTGAAGCTTTCTTT. Translation: CASSLAGDTEAFF. J is TRBJ1-1 and V is TRBV28; perhaps TRBD1 as D (5 bases). Germline values: CDR1 MDHEN, CDR2 SYDVKM. CDR3 length: 13 amino acids. V shed 2 bases and J shed 3 bases, with 7 bases lying between them. Supplemented by reference TRBV28 and TRBJ1-1, the full variable domain reads DVKVTQSSRYLVKRTGEKVFLECVQDMDHENMFWYRQDPGLGLRLIYFSYDVKMKEKGDIPEGYSVSREKKERFSLILESASTNQTSMYLCASSLAGDTEAFFGQGTRLTVV.

The chain has TRBV27 and TRBJ1-6, with TRBD1 identical over 8 bases. V lost 6 bases and J lost 7; bases outside the gene matches: 8. The CDR3 loop spans 15 amino acids. Germline CDR1 reads MNHEY; CDR2 reads SMNVEV (reference sequence). The CDR3 DNA reads TGTGCCAGCAGACGGACAGGGAACTTAAATTCACCCCTCCACTTT. Translating it yields CASRRTGNLNSPLHF.

The V and J genes are TRBV5-1 and TRBJ1-1; possibly TRBD1 for D (6 bases). This CDR3 has 15 residues. V lost 0 bases to trimming and J lost 1 base, with 10 bases between them. Germline V lookup: CDR1 SGHRS, CDR2 YFSETQ. The CDR3 spells CASSLEPGANTEAFF. The CDR3 DNA reads TGCGCCAGCAGCTTGGAGCCGGGGGCGAACACTGAAGCTTTCTTT.

The chain joins TRBV30 to TRBJ1-2; D might be TRBD1 (5 bases). There are 13 residues in the CDR3. Trimming took off 8 bases at V and 6 bases at J, with 19 bases between the two ends. The germline gives CDR1 GTSNPN, CDR2 SVGIG (reference sequence). The DNA for the CDR3 is TGTGCCCTCCCGGGTGGGGGGGGTAATGGCTACACCTTC. This codes for CALPGGGGNGYTF.

The V call is TRBV20-1, the J call TRBJ1-1, with TRBD1 matching 9 bases. Trimming cost V 3 bases and J 0 bases; bases outside gene matches: 8. This CDR3 has 16 residues. Germline loops: CDR1 DFQATT, CDR2 SNEGSKA (reference sequence). The DNA for the CDR3 is TGCAGTGCTAGTAACCCGGGACAGGGTCTGAACACTGAAGCTTTCTTT. Amino acids: CSASNPGQGLNTEAFF.

V gene TRBV11-2 combines with J gene TRBJ2-7; TRBD1 matches 9 bases. CDR3 length equals 16 residues. Per germline, CDR1 SGHAT and CDR2 FQNNGV. The trim removed 5 bases at V and 2 bases at J, leaving 10 bases unmatched. This CDR3 is CASSRLERDRAYEQYF. In DNA, the CDR3 is TGTGCCAGCAGCCGTTTAGAGAGGGACAGGGCCTACGAGCAGTACTTC.

V and J are TRBV18 and TRBJ2-7, with 8 bases that match TRBD2. Germline-derived CDR1 and CDR2 are KGHSH and LQKENI. The CDR3 is 14 amino acids. After removal of 5 bases from V and 3 bases from J, the junction contained 6 bases not matched to a gene. The CDR3 is CASSASRGGYEQYF. For the CDR3, the DNA is TGTGCCAGCTCAGCCTCCCGGGGGGGCTACGAGCAGTACTTC.

The chain's CDR3 is CATSDKGTGVTDTQYF. Here the CDR3 DNA reads TGTGCCACCAGTGATAAGGGGACTGGTGTGACAGATACGCAGTATTTT. This chain links TRBV24-1 with TRBJ2-3; D is possibly TRBD2 (6 bases). The CDR3 runs to 16 residues. The germline V gene has CDR1 KGHDR and CDR2 SFDVKD. Trimming took off 3 bases at V and 3 bases at J, with 15 bases between the two ends.

The CDR3 bases are TGTGCCAGCAGTTCCACAGATACGCAGTATTTT. Translating it yields CASSSTDTQYF. The rearrangement links TRBV27 to TRBJ2-3; no clear D. The CDR3 is 11 amino acids. Germline loops: CDR1 MNHEY, CDR2 SMNVEV (reference sequence). The ends were cut back, 4 bases at V and 2 bases at J, with 1 base in the middle.

The gene calls are TRBV24-1 and TRBJ1-2; 7 bases align to TRBD1. In germline, CDR1 is KGHDR, CDR2 SFDVKD. The V gene end was trimmed by 2 bases and the J gene end by 6 bases; junction bases not matched to a gene: 2. CDR3 length: 13 amino acids. CDR3 sequence reads: CATSDSRGDGYTF. CDR3 nucleotide sequence: TGTGCCACCAGTGATTCCAGGGGGGATGGCTACACCTTC.

The genes are TRBV11-2 and TRBJ2-5; a weak D match, TRBD1 (6 bases). CDR1 is SGHAT and CDR2 is FQNNGV in the germline V gene. This CDR3 has 13 amino acids. V was shortened by 5 bases and J by 5 bases, with 12 bases between the two germline ends. The CDR3 DNA sequence: TGTGCCAGCAGCCCTCAGGGGCGGGAGACCCAGTACTTC. Encoded protein: CASSPQGRETQYF.

The V call is TRBV5-4, the J call TRBJ2-3; a weak D match, TRBD2 (6 bases). Trimming took 4 bases from V and 3 from J, leaving 18 bases between them. The CDR3 totals 16 residues. Germline CDR1 and CDR2: SGHNT and YYREEE (reference sequence). This chain's CDR3 is CASSLRRERGTDTQYF. The CDR3 DNA is TGTGCCAGCAGCCTCCGTCGGGAGCGAGGGACAGATACGCAGTATTTT.

In its sample, this clone was seen once. This chain connects TRBV5-1 to TRBJ2-3; no clear D. V shed 0 bases and J shed 5 bases, with 10 bases lying between them. The germline gives CDR1 SGHRS, CDR2 YFSETQ. This CDR3 spans 14 amino acids. The CDR3 here is CASSLGIEIDTQYF. The DNA of the CDR3 is TGCGCCAGCAGCTTGGGTATCGAGATAGATACGCAGTATTTT. The whole variable domain, filled in from reference TRBV5-1 and TRBJ2-3, reads KAGVTQTPRYLIKTRGQQVTLSCSPISGHRSVSWYQQTPGQGLQFLFEYFSETQRNKGNFPGRFSGRQFSNSRSEMNVSTLELGDSALYLCASSLGIEIDTQYFGPGTRLTVL.

The chain links TRBV9 to TRBJ2-6; D remains unclear. Germline values: CDR1 SGDLS, CDR2 YYNGEE. The CDR3 consists of 14 residues. The V gene lost 0 bases and the J gene lost 4 bases, with 5 bases spanning the gap. For the CDR3, the DNA is TGTGCCAGCAGCGTAGGGGCCGGGGCCAACGTCCTGACTTTC. It specifies CASSVGAGANVLTF.

This chain links TRBV7-2 with TRBJ2-3, with a tentative D call TRBD1 (6 bases). V lost 4 bases and J lost 2, with 13 bases in between. The CDR3 extends over 15 amino acids. Germline V gene lookup returns CDR1 SGHTA and CDR2 FQGNSA. The CDR3 protein is CASSSYRVYTDTQYF. DNA for the CDR3: TGTGCCAGCAGCTCTTACAGGGTTTACACAGATACGCAGTATTTT.

This clone was recorded once. V usage is TRBV20-1 and J usage is TRBJ1-5; D is uncertain. The ends were cut back, 4 bases at V and 6 bases at J, with 7 bases in the middle. Germline V CDR1 and CDR2: DFQATT, SNEGSKA (reference sequence). The CDR3 spans 11 residues. The CDR3 is CSANRGQPQHF. CDR3 in DNA: TGCAGTGCTAACCGGGGTCAGCCCCAGCATTTT.

The chain couples TRBV15 to TRBJ2-3; no definite D call. CDR3 length equals 17 residues. The germline CDR1 and CDR2 sequences are LNHNV and YYDKDF (reference sequence). V lost 0 bases and J 0 bases, leaving 13 bases between the germline ends. CDR3 DNA: TGTGCCACCAGCAGAGATTGGTCCAGTACTAGCACAGATACGCAGTATTTT. It encodes CATSRDWSSTSTDTQYF.

The chain uses TRBV2 and TRBJ1-4; D is unresolved. V was cut by 7 bases and J by 4 bases, with 13 bases left in between. The CDR3 length is 14 residues. Looked up from germline, CDR1 is SNHLY and CDR2 is FYNNEI. Here the CDR3 reads CASTSGLYNEKLFF. The DNA for the CDR3 is TGTGCCAGCACGTCGGGCCTATATAATGAAAAACTGTTTTTT.